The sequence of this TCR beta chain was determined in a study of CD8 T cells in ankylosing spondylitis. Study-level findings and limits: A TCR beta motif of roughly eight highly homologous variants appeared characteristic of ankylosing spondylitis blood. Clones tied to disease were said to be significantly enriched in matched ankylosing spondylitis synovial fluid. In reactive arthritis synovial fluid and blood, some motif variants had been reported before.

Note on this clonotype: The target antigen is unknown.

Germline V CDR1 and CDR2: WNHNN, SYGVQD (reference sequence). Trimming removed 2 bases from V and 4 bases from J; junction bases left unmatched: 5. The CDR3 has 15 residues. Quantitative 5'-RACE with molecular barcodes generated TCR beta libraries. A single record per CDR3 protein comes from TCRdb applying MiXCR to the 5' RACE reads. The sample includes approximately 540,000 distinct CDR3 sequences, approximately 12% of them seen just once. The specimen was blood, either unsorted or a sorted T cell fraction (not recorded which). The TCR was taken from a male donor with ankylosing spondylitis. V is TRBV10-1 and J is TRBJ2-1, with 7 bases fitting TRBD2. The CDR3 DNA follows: TGCGCCAGCAGTGAGGCGGGAGTTAATTACAATGAGCAGTTCTTC. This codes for CASSEAGVNYNEQFF.